Below, 3 T cell receptor beta chains from the same sample are listed, as sequenced in a study of neurological immune-mediated disorders. Each CDR3 protein is one row after TCRdb ran MiXCR on the 5' RACE reads. The data show 65,000 to 75,000 distinct CDR3 sequences, roughly 4.5% seen once. What was sequenced was PBMCs. The receptor source for this set is a woman between 65 and 79 years old with multiple sclerosis.

This clonotype was observed at least ten times. The chain is built from TRBV19 and TRBJ1-2; 8 positions agree with TRBD1. After removal of 4 bases from V and 6 bases from J, the junction contained 10 bases not matched to a gene. Germline V gene lookup returns CDR1 LNHDA and CDR2 SQIVND (reference sequence). This CDR3 comprises 15 residues. For the CDR3, the DNA is TGTGCCAGTAGTAGGAGAGAGCAGGGGGCGAATGGCTACACCTTC. Its protein product is CASSRREQGANGYTF.

This clonotype appeared many times. V is TRBV7-2 and J is TRBJ2-3; D unclear. The CDR3 is 15 residues long. V lost 5 bases and J lost 0, with 12 bases in between. The germline gives CDR1 SGHTA, CDR2 FQGNSA. The CDR3, as DNA: TGTGCCAGCAGCCAAGACCTCGGGAGCACAGATACGCAGTATTTT. The encoded protein is CASSQDLGSTDTQYF.

This clonotype has ten or more counts. The CDR3 spells CATKKRWGDSYEQYF. The CDR3 region has the DNA TGTGCCACAAAAAAGAGGTGGGGAGACTCCTACGAGCAGTACTTC. J is TRBJ2-7 and V is TRBV6-2 or TRBV6-3, with D maybe TRBD2 (5 bases). V was clipped by 10 bases and J by 0 bases, with 19 bases between them. Per germline, CDR1 MNHEY and CDR2 SVGEGT. CDR3 length equals 15 residues.